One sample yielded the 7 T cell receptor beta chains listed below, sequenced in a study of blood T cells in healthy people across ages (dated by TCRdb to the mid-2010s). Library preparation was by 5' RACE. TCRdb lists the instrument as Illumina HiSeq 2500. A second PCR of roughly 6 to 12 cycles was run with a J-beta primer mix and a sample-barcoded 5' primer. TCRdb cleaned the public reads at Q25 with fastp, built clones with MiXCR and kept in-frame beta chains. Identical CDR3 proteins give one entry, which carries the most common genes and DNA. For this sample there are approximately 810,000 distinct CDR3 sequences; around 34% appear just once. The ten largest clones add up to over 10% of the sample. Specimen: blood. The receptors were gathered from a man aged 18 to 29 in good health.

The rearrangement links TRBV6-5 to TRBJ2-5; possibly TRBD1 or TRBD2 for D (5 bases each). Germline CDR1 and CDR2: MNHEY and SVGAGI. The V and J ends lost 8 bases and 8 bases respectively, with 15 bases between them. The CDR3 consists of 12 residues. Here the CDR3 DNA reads TGTGCCAGCCGGGACGGCCCCCGAACCCAGTACTTC. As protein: CASRDGPRTQYF.

CDR3 coding DNA: TGTGCCAGCAGTTCCCCCACAGGTCGGGCCAACGTCCTGACTTTC. This encodes CASSSPTGRANVLTF. The chain links TRBV28 to TRBJ2-6, with D perhaps matching TRBD1 (5 bases). This CDR3 region has 15 residues. V shed 4 bases and J shed 5 bases, with 12 bases lying between them. Germline V lookup: CDR1 MDHEN, CDR2 SYDVKM. The whole variable domain, remainder taken from reference TRBV28 and TRBJ2-6, is DVKVTQSSRYLVKRTGEKVFLECVQDMDHENMFWYRQDPGLGLRLIYFSYDVKMKEKGDIPEGYSVSREKKERFSLILESASTNQTSMYLCASSSPTGRANVLTFGAGSRLTVL.

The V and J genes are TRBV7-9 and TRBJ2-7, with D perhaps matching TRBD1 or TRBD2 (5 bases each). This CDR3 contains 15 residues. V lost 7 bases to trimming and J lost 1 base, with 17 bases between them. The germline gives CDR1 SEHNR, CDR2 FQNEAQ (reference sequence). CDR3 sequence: CASISRDQSSYEQYF. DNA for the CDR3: TGTGCCAGCATCTCCAGGGACCAAAGTTCCTACGAGCAGTACTTC.

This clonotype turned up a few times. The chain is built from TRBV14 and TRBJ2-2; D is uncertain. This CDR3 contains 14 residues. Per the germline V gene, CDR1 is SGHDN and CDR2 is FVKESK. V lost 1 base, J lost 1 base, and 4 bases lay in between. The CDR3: CASSQAENTGELFF. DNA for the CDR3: TGTGCCAGCAGCCAAGCAGAGAACACCGGGGAGCTGTTTTTT. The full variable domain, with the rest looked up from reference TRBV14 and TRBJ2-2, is EAGVTQFPSHSVIEKGQTVTLRCDPISGHDNLYWYRRVMGKEIKFLLHFVKESKQDESGMPNNRFLAERTGGTYSTLKVQPAELEDSGVYFCASSQAENTGELFFGEGSRLTVL.

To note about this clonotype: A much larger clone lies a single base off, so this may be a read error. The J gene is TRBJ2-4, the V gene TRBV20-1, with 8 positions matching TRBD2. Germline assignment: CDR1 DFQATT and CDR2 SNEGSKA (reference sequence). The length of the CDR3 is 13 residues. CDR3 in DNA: TGCAGTGCTCGCGGGGGGCCCAAAAACATTCGGTACTTC. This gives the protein CSARGGPKNIRYF.

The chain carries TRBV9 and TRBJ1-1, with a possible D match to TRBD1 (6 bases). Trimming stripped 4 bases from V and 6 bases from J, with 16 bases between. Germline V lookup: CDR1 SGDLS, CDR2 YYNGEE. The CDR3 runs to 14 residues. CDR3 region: CASSPPTGYSEAFF. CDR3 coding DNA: TGTGCCAGCAGCCCACCTACAGGGTATTCTGAAGCTTTCTTT.

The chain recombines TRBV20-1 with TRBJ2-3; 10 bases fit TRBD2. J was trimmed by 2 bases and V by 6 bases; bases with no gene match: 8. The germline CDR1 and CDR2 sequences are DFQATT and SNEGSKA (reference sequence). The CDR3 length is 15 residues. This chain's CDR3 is CSAPSGGESTDTQYF. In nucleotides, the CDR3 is TGCAGTGCCCCGAGCGGGGGGGAGTCCACAGATACGCAGTATTTT.